A single sample is the source of the 2 T cell receptor beta chains below, sequenced in a study of blood T cells in healthy people across ages. Next came a second PCR, run for roughly 6 to 11 cycles, which used a sample-barcoded 5' primer along with a J-beta primer mix. A single record per CDR3 protein comes from TCRdb applying MiXCR to the 5' RACE reads. The table records 1.5 million to 2 million distinct CDR3 sequences, less than 50% of them present only once. Material: blood. These receptors originate from a woman aged 40 to 50 in good health.

The genes are TRBV6-6 and TRBJ2-4; 10 bases align to TRBD1. Judging by the DNA end, TRBJ2-7 fits better; the J call may be wrong. The CDR3 covers 15 residues. The V gene's germline CDR1 is MNHNY and CDR2 SVGAGI (reference sequence). CDR3 DNA: TGTGCCAGCAGTGACAGAGGGACAGGGGTAGGCGAGCAGTACTTC. Protein: CASSDRGTGVGEQYF.

The rearrangement links TRBV6-1 to TRBJ1-4; the match to TRBD1 covers 7 bases. The V gene end was trimmed by 3 bases and the J gene end by 8 bases; junction bases not matched to a gene: 9. This CDR3 region has 15 residues. The germline V gene encodes CDR1 MNHNS and CDR2 SASEGT. CDR3 bases: TGTGCCAGCAGTGACAGGACAGGTGGATTCGAAAAACTGTTTTTT. Its protein is CASSDRTGGFEKLFF.